This TCR beta chain was retrieved from a study of blood T cell repertoires in COVID-19. Measured with immunoSEQ multiplex PCR; TCRdb has only the in-frame clones, and not every one. This table has 31,000 or so clones, roughly nine tenths appearing once. The CDR3 has 15 residues. Germline-derived CDR1 and CDR2 are MGHRA and YSYEKL. With 1 base clipped from V and 5 bases from J, the junction kept 5 bases outside the gene matches. This chain links TRBV4-1 with TRBJ1-2; 9 nucleotides align to TRBD1. This clonotype originated in a human donor with active COVID-19. The donor label of this sample is uncertain. The sample comprised peripheral blood. The CDR3 reads CASSQVGQGLYGYTF. Written as DNA, the CDR3 is TGCGCCAGCAGCCAAGTGGGACAGGGCTTGTATGGCTACACCTTC.